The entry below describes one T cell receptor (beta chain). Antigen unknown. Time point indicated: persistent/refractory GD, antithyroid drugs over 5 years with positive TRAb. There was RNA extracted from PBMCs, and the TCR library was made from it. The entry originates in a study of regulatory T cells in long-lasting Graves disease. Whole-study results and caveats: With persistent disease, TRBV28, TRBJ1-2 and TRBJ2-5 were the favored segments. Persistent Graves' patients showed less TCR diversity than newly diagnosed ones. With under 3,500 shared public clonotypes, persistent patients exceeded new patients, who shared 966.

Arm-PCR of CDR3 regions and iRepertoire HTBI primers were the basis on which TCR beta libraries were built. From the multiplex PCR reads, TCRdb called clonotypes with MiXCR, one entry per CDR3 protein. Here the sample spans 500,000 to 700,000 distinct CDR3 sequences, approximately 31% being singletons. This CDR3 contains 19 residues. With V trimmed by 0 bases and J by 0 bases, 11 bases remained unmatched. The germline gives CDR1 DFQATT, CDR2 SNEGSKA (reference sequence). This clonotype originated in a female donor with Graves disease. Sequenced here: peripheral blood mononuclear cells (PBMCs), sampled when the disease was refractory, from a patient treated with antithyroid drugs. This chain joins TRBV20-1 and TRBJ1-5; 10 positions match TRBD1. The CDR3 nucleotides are TGCAGTGCTAGAGAGTACCGGGACAGGGGCCTTAATAGCAATCAGCCCCAGCATTTT. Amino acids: CSAREYRDRGLNSNQPQHF.